Following are 17 T cell receptor beta chains from one sample sequenced in a study of CD8 T cells in Susac syndrome. RNA totalling roughly 0.45 to 1 ug underwent reverse transcription with random hexamers. TCRdb called the immunoSEQ multiplex PCR reads again in MiXCR, with one record for every CDR3 protein. Here the sample spans about 120,000 distinct CDR3 sequences, 92% being singletons. The sequenced sample was CD4+ T cells from PBMCs. The receptors here all came from a human donor in good health.

This chain links TRBV4-1 with TRBJ2-4; tentative D call: TRBD2 (5 bases). The V end lost 0 bases, the J end lost 5 bases, and 11 bases lay between the germline ends. The CDR3 has 15 amino acids. The germline CDR1 and CDR2 sequences are MGHRA and YSYEKL. CDR3 loop: CASSQDHPSQNIQYF. CDR3 nucleotide sequence: TGCGCCAGCAGCCAAGATCATCCTAGCCAAAACATTCAGTACTTC.

This clonotype was picked up one time. The rearrangement uses TRBV6-1 and TRBJ2-2; no clear D. The CDR3 is 18 residues long. Germline CDR1 MNHNS, CDR2 SASEGT. V shed 10 bases and J shed 0 bases, with 24 bases lying between them. CDR3 DNA: TGTGCCACCAACCCGTCCCTCCTGGGAAGCGCGAACACCGGGGAGCTGTTTTTT. Residues: CATNPSLLGSANTGELFF.

The chain couples TRBV7-2 to TRBJ2-7; D gene ambiguous. With 5 bases removed from V and 4 bases from J, the gap between germline ends came to 15 bases. Germline V gene sequence: CDR1 SGHTA, CDR2 FQGNSA. The CDR3 is made up of 14 amino acids. CDR3 sequence reads: CASSPTRTAYEQYF. The CDR3, as DNA: TGTGCCAGCAGCCCCACCCGGACGGCGTACGAGCAGTACTTC. Based on the CDR3 plus reference TRBV7-2 and TRBJ2-7, the full variable domain is GAGVSQSPSNKVTEKGKDVELRCDPISGHTALYWYRQSLGQGLEFLIYFQGNSAPDKSGLPSDRFSAERTGGSVSTLTIQRTQQEDSAVYLCASSPTRTAYEQYFGPGTRLTVT.

This rearrangement joins TRBV5-6 to TRBJ2-5, with 8 positions matching TRBD1. The J segment lost 3 bases and the V segment lost 4 bases, leaving 2 bases of the junction unmatched. Germline CDR1 SGHDT, CDR2 YYEEEE. The CDR3 covers 13 residues. This chain's CDR3 is CASSADREETQYF. The CDR3 coding sequence is TGTGCCAGCAGCGCGGACAGGGAAGAGACCCAGTACTTC.

This clonotype is a singleton in its sample. In DNA, the CDR3 is TGTGCCAGCAGCCCATTAGCGGGGGGGCCCTATGAGCAGTTCTTC. Translated, it gives CASSPLAGGPYEQFF. The rearrangement uses TRBV7-8 and TRBJ2-1, with TRBD2 matching over 11 bases. V lost 5 bases to trimming and J lost 8 bases; unmatched junction nucleotides: 8. This CDR3 is built from 15 residues. Per germline, CDR1 SGHVS and CDR2 FQNEAQ.

This clonotype was seen once. This sequence joins TRBV4-2 and TRBJ2-1; D is ambiguous. The V end lost 7 bases, the J end lost 8 bases, and 21 bases lay between the germline ends. The CDR3 contains 15 residues. Germline CDR1 and CDR2: LGHNA and YNFKEQ. The CDR3 region has the DNA TGTGCCAGCACCCTCGACCCAGGCATAGGCGATGAGCAGTTCTTC. It encodes CASTLDPGIGDEQFF.

J is TRBJ2-1 and V is TRBV5-4; TRBD2 matches 8 bases. The CDR3 covers 18 residues. Germline CDR1 SGHNT, CDR2 YYREEE (reference sequence). V shed 0 bases, J shed 3 bases, and the junction held 11 bases outside the gene matches. The CDR3 DNA sequence: TGTGCCAGCAGCTTGGCCAATGGACTTAGCGGGGTCTACAATGAGCAGTTCTTC. Translating gives CASSLANGLSGVYNEQFF. The entire variable domain, with the rest obtained from reference TRBV5-4 and TRBJ2-1, is as follows: ETGVTQSPTHLIKTRGQQVTLRCSSQSGHNTVSWYQQALGQGPQFIFQYYREEENGRGNFPPRFSGLQFPNYSSELNVNALELDDSALYLCASSLANGLSGVYNEQFFGPGTRLTVL.

The chain couples TRBV6-5 to TRBJ1-1; possibly TRBD1 for D (5 bases). V lost 5 bases and J lost 6, with 16 bases in between. The CDR3 has 14 residues. CDR1 and CDR2 (germline): MNHEY, SVGAGI. The CDR3: CASSEGARGSEAFF. CDR3 sequence (DNA): TGTGCCAGCAGTGAAGGGGCCCGCGGCTCTGAAGCTTTCTTT.

The chain recombines TRBV19 with TRBJ2-1, with 7 bases aligning to TRBD1. The CDR3 has 12 amino acids. Germline trimming cut 4 bases from V and 12 bases from J; bases unmatched to any gene: 6. CDR1 is LNHDA and CDR2 is SQIVND in the germline V gene (reference sequence). CDR3 DNA: TGTGCCAGTAGTACCACAGGGGTTAGGCAGTTCTTC. As protein: CASSTTGVRQFF. Looking up the rest from reference TRBV19 and TRBJ2-1 gives the full variable domain: DGGITQSPKYLFRKEGQNVTLSCEQNLNHDAMYWYRQDPGQGLRLIYYSQIVNDFQKGDIAEGYSVSREKKESFPLTVTSAQKNPTAFYLCASSTTGVRQFFGPGTRLTVL.

V is TRBV7-3 and J is TRBJ2-1; D is possibly TRBD2 (6 bases). The V and J ends lost 5 bases and 0 bases respectively, with 17 bases between them. Looked up from germline, CDR1 is SGHTA and CDR2 is FQGTGA. The CDR3 spans 17 residues. As DNA, the CDR3 is TGTGCCAGCAGCCGCGCGGGCGGGGAGGTCTCCTACAATGAGCAGTTCTTC. Translating it yields CASSRAGGEVSYNEQFF.

The sample holds one count of this clonotype. J is TRBJ1-1 and V is TRBV10-2; tentatively, D is TRBD1 (6 bases). This CDR3 region has 13 residues. The germline V and J ends were trimmed by 9 bases and 5 bases, with 16 bases remaining between them. CDR1 is WSHSY, CDR2 SAAADI, per germline. DNA of the CDR3: TGCGCCAGTACCAGGGGTGTGGAGACTGAAGCTTTCTTT. Amino acids: CASTRGVETEAFF.

This sequence joins TRBV20-1 and TRBJ1-1, with D unresolved. Germline loops: CDR1 DFQATT, CDR2 SNEGSKA (reference sequence). Trimming cost V 7 bases and J 5 bases, with 17 bases left between them. The CDR3 has 13 residues. The CDR3 DNA is TGCAGTGTAATTCGGGGAGGAGAAACTGAAGCTTTCTTT. This gives the protein CSVIRGGETEAFF.

The V gene is TRBV29-1, the J gene TRBJ1-2, with D possibly matching TRBD1 (5 bases). V was pared by 2 bases and J by 2 bases, with 9 bases between. From germline, CDR1 is SQVTM and CDR2 ANQGSEA. The CDR3 is 13 amino acids. CDR3 DNA sequence: TGCAGCGTTGAAAGTGGGGGAAACTATGGCTACACCTTC. Translating gives CSVESGGNYGYTF.

The J gene is TRBJ1-5, the V gene TRBV4-3; 7 bases fit TRBD1. Unmatched junction bases numbered 2, after V lost 0 bases and J lost 0 bases. Germline V gene sequence: CDR1 LGHNA, CDR2 YSLEER. The CDR3 totals 16 residues. CDR3 coding DNA: TGCGCCAGCAGCCAAGACAGGGGGGGTAGCAATCAGCCCCAGCATTTT. Translated, it gives CASSQDRGGSNQPQHF.

The rearrangement links TRBV30 to TRBJ2-3; TRBD1 aligns across 7 bases. The CDR3 contains 14 residues. The V gene's germline CDR1 is GTSNPN and CDR2 SVGIG (reference sequence). V trimming: 3 bases; J trimming: 1 base; junction bases outside the gene matches: 4. The CDR3 DNA reads as TGTGCCTGGAGCCGACAGGGTGGCACAGATACGCAGTATTTT. This translates into CAWSRQGGTDTQYF.

The rearrangement joins TRBV7-2 to TRBJ1-1, with 9 bases fitting TRBD1. The CDR3 length is 15 residues. The V segment lost 2 bases and the J segment 4 bases; nucleotides outside the gene matches: 5. Germline V gene sequence: CDR1 SGHTA, CDR2 FQGNSA. In DNA form, the CDR3 reads TGTGCCAGCAGCTTACAACAGGGGGCGCGCACTGAAGCTTTCTTT. This codes for CASSLQQGARTEAFF.

J is TRBJ1-1 and V is TRBV2; 8 positions agree with TRBD1. The CDR3 contains 13 residues. In germline, CDR1 is SNHLY, CDR2 FYNNEI. The J segment lost 3 bases and the V segment lost 6 bases, leaving 3 bases of the junction unmatched. CDR3: CASRRQGYTEAFF. The CDR3 DNA sequence: TGTGCCAGCAGAAGACAGGGGTACACTGAAGCTTTCTTT.